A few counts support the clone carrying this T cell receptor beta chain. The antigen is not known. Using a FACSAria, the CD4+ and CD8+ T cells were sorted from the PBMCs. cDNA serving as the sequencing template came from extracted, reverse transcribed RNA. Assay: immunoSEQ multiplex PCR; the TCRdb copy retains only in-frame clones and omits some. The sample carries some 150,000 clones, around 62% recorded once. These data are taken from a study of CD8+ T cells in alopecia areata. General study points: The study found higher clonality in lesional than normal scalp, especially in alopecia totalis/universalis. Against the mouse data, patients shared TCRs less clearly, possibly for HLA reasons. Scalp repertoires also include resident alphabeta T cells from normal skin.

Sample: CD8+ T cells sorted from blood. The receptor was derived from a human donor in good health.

The CDR3 loop is CASSGGIRNTEAFF. The CDR3 nucleotides are TGTGCCAGCAGTGGAGGGATCAGGAACACTGAAGCTTTCTTT. The chain uses TRBV25-1 and TRBJ1-1; no reliable D call. Per the germline V gene, CDR1 is MGHDK and CDR2 is SYGVNS. Trimming stripped 4 bases from V and 1 base from J, with 10 bases between. The CDR3 runs 14 residues.